This T cell receptor (beta chain) was observed in a study of cytomegalovirus exposure and HLA in healthy donors. General observations from the study: In vitro work confirmed that a few CMV-associated chains recognize CMV antigens. The dataset shows that most TCR sequences were rare, while some public TCRs occurred in many donors.

The germline V and J ends were trimmed by 0 bases and 0 bases, with 6 bases remaining between them. This CDR3 is built from 14 residues. Germline values: CDR1 SGHDT, CDR2 YYEEEE. Comment on this clone: Its target is unknown.

Donors had nominal health at sampling but likely had unrecorded immune exposures. Primers for the PCR totalled 60 Vbeta and 13 Jbeta. The method was immunoSEQ multiplex PCR; TCRdb's version includes in-frame clones alone and lacks a portion of them. The sample lists tens of thousands of clones, less than 80% seen once, with around 1.9% in the top ten. The sample taken for sequencing was PBMCs. The genes are TRBV5-6 and TRBJ1-1; D is uncertain. The sequence derives from a man aged 25-45 years in good health and CMV-seronegative. Here the CDR3 reads CASSLARMNTEAFF. In DNA form, the CDR3 reads TGTGCCAGCAGCTTGGCCCGTATGAACACTGAAGCTTTCTTT.